This is a list of T cell receptor beta chains from one sample in a study of OX40 agonist ivuxolimab in advanced cancers. TCRdb's table, derived via immunoSEQ multiplex PCR, lists solely in-frame clones and lacks some. The table shows 12,000 or so clones, with around 86% occurring only once. Sequenced here: CD4+ or CD8+ T cells sorted from blood, sampled in a trial of the OX40 agonist ivuxolimab. Receptors originate from an adult with an advanced solid tumor such as melanoma, head and neck, liver or kidney cancer. Each CDR3 is given with its conserved first and last residue. D genes are given only for firm matches. A clone size is listed for some rows: how often the clone was seen (once, few, many), or a class if it is expanded.

clone_size,v_call,d_call,j_call,cdr3_aa,cdr3_nt
.,TRBV11-3,TRBD2,TRBJ2-7,CASSSLALAGDYEQYF,TGTGCCAGCAGCTCCTTGGCACTAGCGGGAGACTACGAGCAGTACTTC
.,TRBV11-3,.,TRBJ2-3,CASSSNRGAGPTDTQYF,TGTGCCAGCAGCTCGAACCGGGGGGCCGGACCTACAGATACGCAGTATTTT
once,TRBV27,.,TRBJ2-7,CASSFLGTYEQYF,TGTGCCAGCAGTTTTTTGGGGACCTACGAGCAGTACTTC
.,TRBV15,.,TRBJ1-5,CATSRGIDRYDGNQPQHF,TGTGCCACCAGCAGAGGAATAGACAGGTACGACGGCAATCAGCCCCAGCATTTT
.,TRBV4-3,.,TRBJ1-2,CASSQDQAAFYGYTF,TGCGCCAGCAGCCAAGATCAGGCAGCATTCTATGGCTACACCTTC
.,TRBV18,TRBD1,TRBJ2-3,CASSPTAGTGDTDTQYF,TGTGCCAGCTCACCAACGGCGGGGACAGGGGACACAGATACGCAGTATTTT
.,TRBV5-1,.,TRBJ1-1,CASSLGQMNTEAFF,TGCGCCAGCAGCTTGGGTCAGATGAACACTGAAGCTTTCTTT
.,TRBV19,.,TRBJ1-5,CASSRDLNQPQHF,TGTGCCAGTAGCAGGGACCTCAATCAGCCCCAGCATTTT
.,TRBV27,TRBD1,TRBJ2-3,CASSPDWEGGPDTQYF,TGTGCCAGCAGTCCTGACTGGGAAGGGGGCCCAGATACGCAGTATTTT
.,TRBV7-6,TRBD1,TRBJ2-7,CASSFTGTGVPEQYF,TGTGCCAGCAGCTTCACCGGGACAGGGGTTCCCGAGCAGTACTTC
.,TRBV7-9,.,TRBJ2-1,CASRRGNNEQFF,TGTGCCAGCCGTAGGGGAAACAATGAGCAGTTCTTC
few,TRBV5-1,TRBD2,TRBJ2-1,CASSTIAGGRPPYNEQFF,TGCGCCAGCAGCACAATAGCGGGAGGCCGCCCCCCTTACAATGAGCAGTTCTTC
.,TRBV4-1,.,TRBJ2-7,CASSQRWDRSYEQYF,TGCGCCAGCAGCCAAAGGTGGGACCGCTCCTACGAGCAGTACTTC
.,TRBV6-5,TRBD1,TRBJ2-5,CASSYGQGASQETQYF,TGTGCCAGCAGTTACGGCCAGGGGGCAAGTCAAGAGACCCAGTACTTC
.,TRBV7-2,TRBD2,TRBJ2-3,CASSSWTSGGTDTQYF,TGTGCCAGCAGCTCCTGGACTAGCGGGGGCACAGATACGCAGTATTTT
.,TRBV27,TRBD1,TRBJ2-7,CASSSRTGEALPYEQYF,TGTGCCAGCAGTTCCCGGACAGGCGAAGCTCTACCCTACGAGCAGTACTTC
medium-sized,TRBV5-5,.,TRBJ1-1,CASSLEGMNTEAFF,TGTGCCAGCAGCTTGGAAGGGATGAACACTGAAGCTTTCTTT
.,TRBV18,TRBD1,TRBJ1-6,CASSPSDRSYNSPLHF,TGTGCCAGCTCACCATCGGACAGGTCCTATAATTCACCCCTCCACTTT
.,TRBV11-1,.,TRBJ1-1,CASSLAQGNTEAFF,TGTGCCAGCAGCTTAGCACAGGGAAACACTGAAGCTTTCTTT
medium-sized,TRBV7-8,TRBD1,TRBJ2-7,CASSLSGTGAYEQYF,TGTGCCAGCAGCTTATCCGGGACAGGGGCCTACGAGCAGTACTTC
.,TRBV27,.,TRBJ1-2,CASSLQGNYGYTF,TGTGCCAGCAGTCTTCAGGGGAACTATGGCTACACCTTC
once,TRBV10-1,TRBD2,TRBJ2-7,CASSESGDTSGSDEQYF,TGCGCCAGCAGTGAGTCGGGGGATACTAGCGGGAGCGACGAGCAGTACTTC
once,TRBV7-9,TRBD1,TRBJ2-3,CASSFRGHLSTDTQYF,TGTGCCAGCAGCTTCAGGGGGCACCTTAGCACAGATACGCAGTATTTT
once,TRBV19,TRBD1,TRBJ1-1,CASSRDRGTEAFF,TGTGCCAGTAGCCGGGACAGGGGAACTGAAGCTTTCTTT
.,TRBV2,.,TRBJ1-2,CASSVSSGAYGYTF,TGTGCCAGCAGTGTCTCGTCAGGGGCCTATGGCTACACCTTC
.,TRBV19,.,TRBJ1-5,CASWQGFNQPQHF,TGTGCCAGTTGGCAGGGATTCAATCAGCCCCAGCATTTT
few,TRBV11-2,TRBD1,TRBJ1-5,CASSPHGQGSNQPQHF,TGTGCCAGCAGCCCCCATGGACAGGGGAGCAATCAGCCCCAGCATTTT
.,TRBV19,.,TRBJ1-1,CASSKTAPLGTEAFF,TGTGCCAGTAGTAAAACGGCGCCTTTAGGCACTGAAGCTTTCTTT
.,TRBV7-9,.,TRBJ2-1,CASSLASSYNEQFF,TGTGCCAGCAGCTTGGCCAGCTCCTACAATGAGCAGTTCTTC
few,TRBV5-1,.,TRBJ1-3,CASSLVGPSGNTIYF,TGCGCCAGCAGCTTGGTAGGCCCCTCTGGAAACACCATATATTTT
.,TRBV28,.,TRBJ1-2,CASSPAGFDGHTF,TGTGCCAGCAGCCCCGCGGGTTTTGATGGCCACACCTTC
.,TRBV4-3,.,TRBJ2-1,CASSQEEGNNEQFF,TGCGCCAGCAGCCAAGAGGAGGGGAACAATGAGCAGTTCTTC
.,TRBV7-6,.,TRBJ2-7,CASSPGSHYEQYF,TGTGCCAGCAGCCCAGGGTCTCACTACGAGCAGTACTTC
.,TRBV7-9,.,TRBJ2-5,CASSRPLEGSQETQYF,TGTGCCAGCAGCCGCCCCCTAGAGGGGTCTCAAGAGACCCAGTACTTC
once,TRBV6-5,.,TRBJ2-7,CASSTWLSSYEQYF,TGTGCCAGCAGTACTTGGTTGTCCTCCTACGAGCAGTACTTC
.,TRBV6-5,TRBD1,TRBJ1-2,CASSYSMGQGLYGYTF,TGTGCCAGCAGTTACTCGATGGGACAGGGGCTCTATGGCTACACCTTC